This T cell receptor (beta chain) was profiled in a study of CD4 T cells in relation to SARS-CoV-2 and coronaviruses. Study-level information: PBMCs were cultured with antigen for over 8 days before TCR beta sequencing.

Unexposed donor CD4+ T cells date from 2011-2018, before the COVID-19 pandemic. Isolation of CD4+ T cells took place after approximately eleven days in culture. Of note for this clone: The antigen is undetermined.

Notes on the study in general: In roughly two thirds of donors, memory CD4+ clonotypes crossrecognized SARS-CoV-2 and at least one common cold coronavirus spike.

With 4 bases removed from V and 3 bases from J, the gap between germline ends came to 11 bases. The CDR3 consists of 14 residues. The germline V gene encodes CDR1 SGHRS and CDR2 YFSETQ. Clones were read by immunoSEQ multiplex PCR, and TCRdb kept only the in-frame ones, dropping some. This table has about 23,000 clones, 75% to 85% appearing once. Input material: CD4+ T cells from PBMCs, cultured in vitro. This TCR was sampled from a human donor in good health. The rearrangement joins TRBV5-1 to TRBJ1-5, with D tentatively TRBD1 (5 bases). CDR3 in amino acids: CASSEGINNQPQHF. Here the CDR3 DNA reads TGCGCCAGCAGCGAGGGGATTAACAATCAGCCCCAGCATTTT.